This T cell receptor beta chain was documented in a study of blood T cell repertoires in COVID-19. Generated by immunoSEQ multiplex PCR, the TCRdb table keeps only in-frame clones and is missing some. The sample lists tens of thousands of clones, roughly 85% occurring once. Trimming pared 6 bases from V and 6 bases from J, leaving 12 bases between. This CDR3 comprises 12 residues. CDR1 is MNHEY, CDR2 SVGEGT, per germline. This chain joins TRBV6-2 or TRBV6-3 and TRBJ2-7; D gene unclear. Sample: peripheral blood. The receptor's source is a woman in her 70s in a cohort sampled during active COVID-19. CDR3 nucleotides: TGTGCCAGCAGCCTCGGCCCGGGCGAGCAGTACTTC. Its protein product is CASSLGPGEQYF.